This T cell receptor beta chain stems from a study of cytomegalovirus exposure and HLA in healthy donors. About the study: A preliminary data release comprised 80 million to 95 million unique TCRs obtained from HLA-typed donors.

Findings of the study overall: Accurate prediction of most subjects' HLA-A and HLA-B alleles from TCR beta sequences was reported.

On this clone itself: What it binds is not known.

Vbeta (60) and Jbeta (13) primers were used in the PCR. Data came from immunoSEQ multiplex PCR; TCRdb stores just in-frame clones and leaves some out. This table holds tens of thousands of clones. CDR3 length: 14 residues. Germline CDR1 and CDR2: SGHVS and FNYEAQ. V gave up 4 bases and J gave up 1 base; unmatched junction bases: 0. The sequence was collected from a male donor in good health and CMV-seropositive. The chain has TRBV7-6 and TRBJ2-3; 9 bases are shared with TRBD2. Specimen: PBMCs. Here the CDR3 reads CASSWTSGTDTQYF. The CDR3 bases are TGTGCCAGCAGCTGGACTAGCGGCACAGATACGCAGTATTTT.